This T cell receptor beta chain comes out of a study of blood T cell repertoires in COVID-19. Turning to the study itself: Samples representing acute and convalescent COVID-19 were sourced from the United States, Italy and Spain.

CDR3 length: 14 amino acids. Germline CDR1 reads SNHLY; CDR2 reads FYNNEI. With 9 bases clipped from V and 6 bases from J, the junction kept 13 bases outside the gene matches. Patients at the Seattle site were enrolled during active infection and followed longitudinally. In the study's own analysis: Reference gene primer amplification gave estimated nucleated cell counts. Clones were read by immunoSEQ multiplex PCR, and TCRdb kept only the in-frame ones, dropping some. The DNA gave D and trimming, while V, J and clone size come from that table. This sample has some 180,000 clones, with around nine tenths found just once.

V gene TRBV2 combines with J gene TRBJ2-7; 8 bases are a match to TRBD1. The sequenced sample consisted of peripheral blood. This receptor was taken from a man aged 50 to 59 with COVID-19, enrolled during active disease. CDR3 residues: CASQNRQGSFEQYF. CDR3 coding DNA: TGTGCCAGTCAGAACCGACAGGGGAGTTTCGAGCAGTACTTC.